The present entry profiles one T cell receptor (beta chain) with its context. The clone's antigen remains unknown. Base qualities are missing; no much larger clone stands one base away. According to the germline V gene (reference sequence), CDR1 reads LNHDA and CDR2 reads SQIVND. From the cysteine up to the phenylalanine, the CDR3 has a length of 14 residues. Only the CDR3 DNA is retained, 42 bases long and in frame from the first base. The V end loses 1 base and the J end loses 4 bases, and a stretch of 10 bases separates them. The collaborating institutions used their own protocols to collect whole blood in K2EDTA tubes. For TCRbeta analysis, collaborators shipped samples as frozen whole blood, isolated PBMCs, or DNA extracted from either of those sample types. TCRbeta CDR3 regions were amplified from genomic DNA using the immunoSEQ Assay, a bias-controlled multiplex PCR. The authors processed their data as follows. Nucleated cell counts per sample were estimated from amplification of reference gene primers within the assay. Sequence reads were collapsed and filtered to measure the absolute abundance of every unique TCRbeta CDR3 rearrangement. For each sample, productive Simpson clonality was calculated by taking the square root of Simpson's diversity index across productive rearrangements. The table comes from immuneACCESS by way of TCRdb, which keeps in-frame sequences with V and J called. Part of the clones is missing from these tables; in studies checked, under half for an unresolved V gene and the rest for unknown reasons. D and trimming were read from the DNA, whereas the V and J calls and clone size are those reported in that table. The sample data list approximately 100,000 clones, and approximately 84% of these were observed just once. The top ten hold 15% to 20% of the sample.

This record belongs to a study of blood T cell repertoires in COVID-19 (dated by TCRdb to 2020 to 2021). Concerning the study at large: Samples covering the acute and convalescent phases of COVID-19 were provided by collaborators in the United States, Italy and Spain. The material from the prospective study consisted of cDNA or gDNA derived from T cells, B-cell-depleted T cells, or PBMCs. Deeply sampled blood TCRbeta repertoires from subjects exposed to, actively infected with, or recovered from COVID-19 were included in the dataset. The repertoires were made available in a free public database intended to serve as a resource for research on the immune response to SARS-CoV-2. Samples were obtained from the ongoing ImmuneRACE study (first 160 participants) and from over 1,000 subjects provided by 6 global collaborators. A de-identified subject ID, COVID-19 status, age in years and sex were almost always included in the sample metadata. Where available, HLA class I and class II types were taken from metadata supplied by the sample provider and were not determined by assay-based typing.

On the study overall, not on this receptor specifically: The amount of clinical and demographic metadata varied by source and participant and was provided uncurated.

The chain is made from TRBV19 and TRBJ1-1; no confident D gene assignment can be made. The clonotype comes from a woman aged 55-69 years with acute or convalescent COVID-19. Sequences were obtained from peripheral blood. The nucleotide sequence is TGTGCCAGTAGTATAGTTCACAGAACCACTGAAGCTTTCTTT. This encodes CASSIVHRTTEAFF.